This T cell receptor beta chain derives from a study of cytomegalovirus exposure and HLA in healthy donors. Germline assignment: CDR1 SGHAT and CDR2 FQNNGV. Trimming shortened V by 4 bases and J by 3 bases, and 9 bases separated the two germline ends. This CDR3 spans 13 amino acids. The PCR contained 60 Vbeta and 13 Jbeta primers. Sequencing used immunoSEQ multiplex PCR; TCRdb keeps in-frame clones, though not all of them. In the table there are 160,000 or so clones, around 83% of which are singletons. The source material was PBMCs. The TCR comes from a man between 50 and 59 years old in good health and CMV-seropositive. This chain connects TRBV11-2 to TRBJ2-5; D not certain. The CDR3 DNA reads TGTGCCAGCAGCTGGGCCAATAAAGAGACCCAGTACTTC. This sequence encodes CASSWANKETQYF.